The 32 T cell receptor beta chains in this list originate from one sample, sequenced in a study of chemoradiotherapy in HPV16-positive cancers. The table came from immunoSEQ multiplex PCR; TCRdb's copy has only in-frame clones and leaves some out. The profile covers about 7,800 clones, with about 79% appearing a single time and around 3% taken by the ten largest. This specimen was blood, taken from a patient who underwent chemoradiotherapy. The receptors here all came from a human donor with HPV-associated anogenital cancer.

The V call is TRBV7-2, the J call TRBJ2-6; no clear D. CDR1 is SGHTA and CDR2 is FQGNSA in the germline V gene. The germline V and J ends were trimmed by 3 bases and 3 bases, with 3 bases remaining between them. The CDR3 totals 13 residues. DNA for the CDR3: TGTGCCAGCAGCTTCTTTGGGGCCAACGTCCTGACTTTC. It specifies CASSFFGANVLTF.

CDR3 residues: CASSQVLQNYGYTF. The CDR3, as DNA: TGTGCCAGCAGCCAAGTGTTGCAGAACTATGGCTACACCTTC. This chain connects TRBV4-2 to TRBJ1-2; the D is unclear. Looked up from germline, CDR1 is LGHNA and CDR2 is YNFKEQ. CDR3 size: 14 residues. The V end was cut by 1 base, the J end by 2 bases, with 8 bases between.

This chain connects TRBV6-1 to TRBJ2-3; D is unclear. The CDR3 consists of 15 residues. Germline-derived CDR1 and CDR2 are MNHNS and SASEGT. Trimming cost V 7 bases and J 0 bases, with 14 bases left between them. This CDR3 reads CASTARTGSTDTQYF. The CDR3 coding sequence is TGTGCCAGCACTGCTCGGACGGGTAGCACAGATACGCAGTATTTT.

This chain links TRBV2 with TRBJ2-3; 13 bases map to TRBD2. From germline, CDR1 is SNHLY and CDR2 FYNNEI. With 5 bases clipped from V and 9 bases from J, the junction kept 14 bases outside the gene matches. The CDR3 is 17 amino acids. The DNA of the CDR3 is TGTGCCAGCAGTCAAGGACCGGGACTAGCGGGAACACCGACGCAGTATTTT. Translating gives CASSQGPGLAGTPTQYF.

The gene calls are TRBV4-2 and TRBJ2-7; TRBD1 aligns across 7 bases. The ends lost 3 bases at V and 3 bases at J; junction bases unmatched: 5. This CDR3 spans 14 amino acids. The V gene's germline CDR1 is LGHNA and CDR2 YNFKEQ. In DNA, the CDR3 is TGTGCCAGCAGCCACCGGGACAGACTCTACGAGCAGTACTTC. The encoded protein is CASSHRDRLYEQYF.

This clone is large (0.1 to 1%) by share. The DNA of the CDR3 is TGTGCCAGCAGCCCTAGCTCCTGGGACGAGCAGTACTTC. Protein sequence: CASSPSSWDEQYF. This chain links TRBV7-2 with TRBJ2-7, with D maybe TRBD2 (5 bases). CDR3 length: 13 amino acids. V was cut by 5 bases and J by 5 bases, with 13 bases left in between. The germline V gene has CDR1 SGHTA and CDR2 FQGNSA.

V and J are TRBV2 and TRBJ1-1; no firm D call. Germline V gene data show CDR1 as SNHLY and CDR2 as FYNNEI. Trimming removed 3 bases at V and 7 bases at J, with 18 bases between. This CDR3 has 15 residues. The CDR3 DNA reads TGTGCCAGCAGTGACGCGGGAAAGGGAACCTATGAAGCTTTCTTT. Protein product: CASSDAGKGTYEAFF. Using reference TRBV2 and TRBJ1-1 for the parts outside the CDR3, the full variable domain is EPEVTQTPSHQVTQMGQEVILRCVPISNHLYFYWYRQILGQKVEFLVSFYNNEISEKSEIFDDQFSVERPDGSNFTLKIRSTKLEDSAMYFCASSDAGKGTYEAFFGQGTRLTVV.

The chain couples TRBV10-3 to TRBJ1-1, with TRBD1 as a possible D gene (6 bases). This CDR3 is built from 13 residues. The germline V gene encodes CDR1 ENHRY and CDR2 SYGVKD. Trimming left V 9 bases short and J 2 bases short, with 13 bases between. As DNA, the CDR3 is TGTGCCATTCAGGGGAGGGACAACACTGAAGCTTTCTTT. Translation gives CAIQGRDNTEAFF.

The CDR3 DNA follows: TGTGCCAGCAGCCCCGGGACGGTCATAGGGGAGCTGTTTTTT. This gives the protein CASSPGTVIGELFF. The V gene is TRBV11-3, the J gene TRBJ2-2, with D perhaps matching TRBD1 or TRBD2 (5 bases each). Trimming removed 5 bases at V and 8 bases at J, with 15 bases between. There are 14 residues in the CDR3. The germline CDR1 and CDR2 sequences are SGHNT and YENEEA.

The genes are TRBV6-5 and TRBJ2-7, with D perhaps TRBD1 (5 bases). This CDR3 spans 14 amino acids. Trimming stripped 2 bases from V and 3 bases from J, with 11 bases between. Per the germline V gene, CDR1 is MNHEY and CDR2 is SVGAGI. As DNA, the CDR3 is TGTGCCAGCAGTTACCGACAGACCGACTACGAGCAGTACTTC. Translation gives CASSYRQTDYEQYF.

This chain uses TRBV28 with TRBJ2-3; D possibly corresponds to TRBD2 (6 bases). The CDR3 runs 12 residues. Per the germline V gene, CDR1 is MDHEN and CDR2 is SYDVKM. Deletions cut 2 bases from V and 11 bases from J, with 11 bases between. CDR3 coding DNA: TGTGCCAGCAGTTTACCTCGGGGAGGGCAGTATTTT. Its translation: CASSLPRGGQYF. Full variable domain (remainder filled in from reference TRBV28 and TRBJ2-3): DVKVTQSSRYLVKRTGEKVFLECVQDMDHENMFWYRQDPGLGLRLIYFSYDVKMKEKGDIPEGYSVSREKKERFSLILESASTNQTSMYLCASSLPRGGQYFGPGTRLTVL.

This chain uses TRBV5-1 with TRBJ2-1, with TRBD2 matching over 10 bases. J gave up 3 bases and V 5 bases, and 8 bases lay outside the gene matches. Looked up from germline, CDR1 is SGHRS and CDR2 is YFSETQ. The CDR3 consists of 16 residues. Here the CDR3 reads CASRDTPSGGYNEQFF. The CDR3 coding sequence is TGCGCCAGCAGGGATACACCTAGCGGGGGCTACAATGAGCAGTTCTTC.

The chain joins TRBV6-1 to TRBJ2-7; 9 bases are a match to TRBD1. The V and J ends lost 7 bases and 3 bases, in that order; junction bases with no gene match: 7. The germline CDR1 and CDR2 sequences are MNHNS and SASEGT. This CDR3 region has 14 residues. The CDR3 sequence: CASTSGQGNYEQYF. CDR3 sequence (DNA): TGTGCCAGCACCTCGGGACAGGGCAACTACGAGCAGTACTTC.

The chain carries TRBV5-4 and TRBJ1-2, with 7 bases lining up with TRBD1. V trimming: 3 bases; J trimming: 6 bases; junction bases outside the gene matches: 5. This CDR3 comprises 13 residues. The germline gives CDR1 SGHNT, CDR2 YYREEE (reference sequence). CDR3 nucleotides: TGTGCCAGCAGCTCAGGACAGGTTGATGGCTACACCTTC. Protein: CASSSGQVDGYTF.

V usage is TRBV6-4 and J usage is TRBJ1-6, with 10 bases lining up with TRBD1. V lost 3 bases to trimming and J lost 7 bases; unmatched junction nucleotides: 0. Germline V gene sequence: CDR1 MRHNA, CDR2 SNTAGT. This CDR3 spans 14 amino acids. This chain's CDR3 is CASSEGQGNSPLHF. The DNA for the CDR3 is TGTGCCAGCAGTGAGGGACAGGGGAATTCACCCCTCCACTTT.

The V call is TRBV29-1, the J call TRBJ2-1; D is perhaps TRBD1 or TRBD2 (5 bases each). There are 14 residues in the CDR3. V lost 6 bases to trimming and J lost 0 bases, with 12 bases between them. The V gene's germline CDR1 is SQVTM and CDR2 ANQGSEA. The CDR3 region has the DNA TGCAGCGTCCTAGAGGGGAGCTCCTACAATGAGCAGTTCTTC. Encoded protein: CSVLEGSSYNEQFF.

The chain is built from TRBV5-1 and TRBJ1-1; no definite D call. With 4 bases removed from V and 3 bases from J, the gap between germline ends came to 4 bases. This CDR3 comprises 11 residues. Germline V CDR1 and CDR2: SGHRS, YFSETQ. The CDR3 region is CASSDHTEAFF. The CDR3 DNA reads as TGCGCCAGCAGCGACCACACTGAAGCTTTCTTT.

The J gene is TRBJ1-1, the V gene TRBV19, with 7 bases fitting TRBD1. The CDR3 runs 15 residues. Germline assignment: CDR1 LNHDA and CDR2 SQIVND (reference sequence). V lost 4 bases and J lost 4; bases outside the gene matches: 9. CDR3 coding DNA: TGTGCCAGTAGTACCACAGGGGCGGGGGTCACTGAAGCTTTCTTT. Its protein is CASSTTGAGVTEAFF.

In DNA, the CDR3 is TGTGCCAGCTCACCACCGAATGCCTACGAGCAGTACTTC. Protein: CASSPPNAYEQYF. This chain joins TRBV18 and TRBJ2-7, with D hard to call. Germline V gene sequence: CDR1 KGHSH, CDR2 LQKENI. The V end lost 0 bases, the J end lost 2 bases, and 5 bases lay between the germline ends. There are 13 residues in the CDR3.

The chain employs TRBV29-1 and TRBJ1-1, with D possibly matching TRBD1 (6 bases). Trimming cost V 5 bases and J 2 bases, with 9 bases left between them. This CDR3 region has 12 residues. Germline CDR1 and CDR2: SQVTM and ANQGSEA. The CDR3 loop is CSVKQGNTEAFF. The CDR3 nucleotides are TGCAGCGTTAAACAGGGTAACACTGAAGCTTTCTTT. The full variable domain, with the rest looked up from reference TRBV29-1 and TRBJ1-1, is SAVISQKPSRDICQRGTSLTIQCQVDSQVTMMFWYRQQPGQSLTLIATANQGSEATYESGFVIDKFPISRPNLTFSTLTVSNMSPEDSSIYLCSVKQGNTEAFFGQGTRLTVV.

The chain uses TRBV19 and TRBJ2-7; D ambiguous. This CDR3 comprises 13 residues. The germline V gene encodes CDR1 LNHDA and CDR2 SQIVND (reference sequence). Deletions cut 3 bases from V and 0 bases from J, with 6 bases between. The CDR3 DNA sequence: TGTGCCAGTAGTATTTCTAGCTCCTACGAGCAGTACTTC. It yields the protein CASSISSSYEQYF.

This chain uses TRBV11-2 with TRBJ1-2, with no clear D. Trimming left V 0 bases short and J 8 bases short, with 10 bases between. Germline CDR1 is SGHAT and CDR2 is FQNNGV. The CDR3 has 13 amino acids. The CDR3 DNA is TGTGCCAGCAGCTTAGATCTGGCGGGGGGCTACACCTTC. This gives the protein CASSLDLAGGYTF.

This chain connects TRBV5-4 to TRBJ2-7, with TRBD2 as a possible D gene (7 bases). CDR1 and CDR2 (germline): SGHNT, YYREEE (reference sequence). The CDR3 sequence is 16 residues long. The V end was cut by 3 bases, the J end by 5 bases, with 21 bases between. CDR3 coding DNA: TGTGCCAGCAGCTGGGATCCGGGGGGCTCTAGGGACGAGCAGTACTTC. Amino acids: CASSWDPGGSRDEQYF.

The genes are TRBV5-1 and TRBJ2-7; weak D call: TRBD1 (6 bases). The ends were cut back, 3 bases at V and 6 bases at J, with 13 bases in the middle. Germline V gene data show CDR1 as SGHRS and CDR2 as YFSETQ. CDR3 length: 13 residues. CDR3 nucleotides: TGCGCCAGCAGCTCCTCACAGGGTACCGAGCAGTACTTC. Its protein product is CASSSSQGTEQYF.

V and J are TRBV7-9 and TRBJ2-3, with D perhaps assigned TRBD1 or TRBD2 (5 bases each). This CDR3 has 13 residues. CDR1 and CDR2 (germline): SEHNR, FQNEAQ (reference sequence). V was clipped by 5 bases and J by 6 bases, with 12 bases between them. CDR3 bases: TGTGCCAGCAGCCCCGGGGCGTCGGATACGCAGTATTTT. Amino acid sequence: CASSPGASDTQYF.

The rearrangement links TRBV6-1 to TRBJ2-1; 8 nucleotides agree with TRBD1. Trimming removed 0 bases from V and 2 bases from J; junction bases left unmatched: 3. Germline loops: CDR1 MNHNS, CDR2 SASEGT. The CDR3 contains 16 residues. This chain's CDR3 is CASSEARGQAYNEQFF. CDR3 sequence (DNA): TGTGCCAGCAGTGAAGCGAGGGGACAGGCCTACAATGAGCAGTTCTTC.

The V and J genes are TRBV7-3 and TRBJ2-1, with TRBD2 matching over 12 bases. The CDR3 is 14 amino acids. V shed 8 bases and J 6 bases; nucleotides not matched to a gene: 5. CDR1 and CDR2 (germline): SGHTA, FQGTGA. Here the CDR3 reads CASSLAGGANEQFF. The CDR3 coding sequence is TGTGCCAGCTCTCTAGCGGGGGGGGCCAATGAGCAGTTCTTC. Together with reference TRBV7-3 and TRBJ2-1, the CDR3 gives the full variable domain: GAGVSQTPSNKVTEKGKYVELRCDPISGHTALYWYRQSLGQGPEFLIYFQGTGAADDSGLPNDRFFAVRPEGSVSTLKIQRTERGDSAVYLCASSLAGGANEQFFGPGTRLTVL.

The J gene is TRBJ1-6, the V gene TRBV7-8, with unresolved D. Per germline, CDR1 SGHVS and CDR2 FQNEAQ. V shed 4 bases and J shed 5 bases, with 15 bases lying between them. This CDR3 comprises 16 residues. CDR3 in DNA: TGTGCCAGCAGCTCGAGCCGAATCTCAAATAATTCACCCCTCCACTTT. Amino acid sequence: CASSSSRISNNSPLHF.

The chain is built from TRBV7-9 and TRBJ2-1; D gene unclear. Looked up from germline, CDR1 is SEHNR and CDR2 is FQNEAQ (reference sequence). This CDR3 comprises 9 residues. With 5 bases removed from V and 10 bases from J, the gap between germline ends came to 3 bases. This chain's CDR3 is CASSGEQFF. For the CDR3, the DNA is TGTGCCAGCAGCGGGGAGCAGTTCTTC.

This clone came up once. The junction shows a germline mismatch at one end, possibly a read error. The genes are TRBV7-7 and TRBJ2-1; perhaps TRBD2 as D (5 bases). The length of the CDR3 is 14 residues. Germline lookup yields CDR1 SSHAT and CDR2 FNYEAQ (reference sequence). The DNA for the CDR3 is TGTGCTAGCAGCTTAGAGGGCACAAACAATGAGCAGTTCTTC. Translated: CASSLEGTNNEQFF.

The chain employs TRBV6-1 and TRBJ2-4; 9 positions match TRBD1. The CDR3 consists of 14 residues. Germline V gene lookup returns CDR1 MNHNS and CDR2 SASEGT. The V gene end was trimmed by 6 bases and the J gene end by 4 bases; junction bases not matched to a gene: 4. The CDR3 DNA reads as TGTGCCAGCAGGGGGACAGGGTCTAAAAACATTCAGTACTTC. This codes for CASRGTGSKNIQYF.

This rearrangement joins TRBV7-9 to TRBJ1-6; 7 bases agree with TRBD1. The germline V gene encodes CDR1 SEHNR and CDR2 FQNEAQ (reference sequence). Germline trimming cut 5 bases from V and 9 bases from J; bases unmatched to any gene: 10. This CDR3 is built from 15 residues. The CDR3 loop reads CASSGQEFWGSPLHF. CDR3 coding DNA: TGTGCCAGCAGCGGACAGGAGTTCTGGGGTTCACCCCTCCACTTT.